The table lists the clone carrying this TCR beta chain with a few counts. This sample is drawn from a study of metastatic and nonmetastatic thyroid tumors. Across the study: A comparison of repertoires was made across blood and tumor or nodule tissue from malignant and benign thyroid patients.

No treatment had been given to any patient before thyroid surgery. The CDR3 loop spans 13 amino acids. With 3 bases clipped from V and 3 bases from J, the junction kept 0 bases outside the gene matches. The germline CDR1 and CDR2 sequences are MRHNA and SNTAGT. TCRdb re-called clones via MiXCR from the PCR reads. The repertoire holds 20,000 to 25,000 clones, with approximately 15% as singletons. Material for sequencing was blood. The sequence was obtained from a female donor with papillary thyroid cancer or a benign thyroid nodule (not recorded which). Some clones in this sample may be carry-over from other donors' samples. The chain uses TRBV6-4 and TRBJ2-3; TRBD2 matches at 7 bases. The CDR3 sequence: CASSERETDTQYF. The CDR3 nucleotides read TGTGCCAGCAGTGAGCGGGAGACAGATACGCAGTATTTT.